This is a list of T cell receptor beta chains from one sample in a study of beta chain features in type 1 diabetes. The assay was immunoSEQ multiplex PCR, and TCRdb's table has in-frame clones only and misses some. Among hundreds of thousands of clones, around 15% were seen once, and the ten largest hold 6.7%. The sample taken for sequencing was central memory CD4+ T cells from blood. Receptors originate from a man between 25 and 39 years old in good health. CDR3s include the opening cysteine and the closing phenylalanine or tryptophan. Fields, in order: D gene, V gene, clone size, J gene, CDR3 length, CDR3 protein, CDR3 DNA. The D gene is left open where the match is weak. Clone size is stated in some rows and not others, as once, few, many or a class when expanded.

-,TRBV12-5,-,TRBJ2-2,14,CASGLVQDTGELFF,TGTGCTAGTGGTTTGGTACAGGACACCGGGGAGCTGTTTTTT
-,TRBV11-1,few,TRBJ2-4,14,CASSKGMPQNIQYF,TGTGCCAGCAGCAAGGGGATGCCCCAAAACATTCAGTACTTC
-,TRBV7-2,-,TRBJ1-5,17,CASSLYAPRQLRQPQHF,TGTGCCAGCAGCTTATATGCCCCGCGACAGCTGCGGCAGCCCCAGCATTTT
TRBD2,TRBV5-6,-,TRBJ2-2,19,CASSLGGPASGVITGELFF,TGTGCCAGCAGCTTGGGCGGCCCCGCTAGCGGGGTGATCACCGGGGAGCTGTTTTTT
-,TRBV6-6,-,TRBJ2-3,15,CASSGTSTVKDTQYF,TGTGCCAGCAGCGGGACTTCCACCGTTAAAGATACGCAGTATTTT
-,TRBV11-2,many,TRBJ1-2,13,CATGQLINYGYTF,TGTGCCACCGGACAGCTTATAAACTATGGCTACACCTTC
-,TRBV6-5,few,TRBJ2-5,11,CASSLGETQYF,TGTGCCAGCAGTTTAGGGGAGACCCAGTACTTC
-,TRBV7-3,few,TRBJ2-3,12,CASSVIADTQYF,TGTGCCAGCAGCGTCATCGCAGATACGCAGTATTTT
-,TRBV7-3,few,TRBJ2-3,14,CASSQSNARDTQYF,TGTGCCAGCAGTCAGTCAAACGCACGGGATACGCAGTATTTT
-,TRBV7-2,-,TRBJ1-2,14,CASSLDGAGAGYTF,TGTGCCAGCAGCTTAGATGGGGCCGGGGCTGGCTACACCTTC
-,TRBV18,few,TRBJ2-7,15,CASSPPAAAPEEQYF,TGTGCCAGCTCACCACCGGCTGCGGCCCCCGAGGAGCAGTACTTC
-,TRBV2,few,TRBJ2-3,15,CASSLTGASTDTQYF,TGTGCCAGCAGTCTAACAGGTGCTAGCACAGATACGCAGTATTTT
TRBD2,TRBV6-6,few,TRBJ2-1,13,CATRRGSANEQFF,TGTGCCACCCGGCGGGGGTCGGCCAATGAGCAGTTCTTC
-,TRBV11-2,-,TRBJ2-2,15,CASSKRRGLTGELFF,TGTGCCAGCAGCAAAAGGAGGGGTTTGACCGGGGAGCTGTTTTTT
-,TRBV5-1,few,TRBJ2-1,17,CASSLEIAGSSYNEQFF,TGCGCCAGCAGCTTGGAGATTGCAGGTAGCTCCTACAATGAGCAGTTCTTC
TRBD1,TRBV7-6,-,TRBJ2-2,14,CASSLRQGTGELFF,TGTGCTAGCAGCTTGAGACAGGGAACCGGGGAGCTGTTTTTT
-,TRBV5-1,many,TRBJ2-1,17,CASSRPEGRDSYNEQFF,TGCGCCAGCAGCCGTCCGGAGGGGCGGGACAGCTACAATGAGCAGTTCTTC
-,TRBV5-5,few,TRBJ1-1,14,CASSLAAGNTEAFF,TGTGCCAGCAGCTTGGCCGCCGGGAACACTGAAGCTTTCTTT
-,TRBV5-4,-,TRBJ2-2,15,CASRQGGKYTGELFF,TGTGCCAGCAGACAGGGGGGGAAGTACACCGGGGAGCTGTTTTTT
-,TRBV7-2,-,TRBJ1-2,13,CASSPTGPNGYTF,TGTGCCAGCAGCCCAACAGGACCCAATGGCTACACCTTC
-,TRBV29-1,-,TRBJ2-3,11,CSVEGSDTQYF,TGCAGCGTTGAAGGGTCAGATACGCAGTATTTT
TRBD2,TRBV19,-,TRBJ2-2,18,CASCQSGGLAGHTGELFF,TGTGCCAGCTGTCAGTCGGGTGGACTAGCGGGGCACACCGGGGAGCTGTTTTTT
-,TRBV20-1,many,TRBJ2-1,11,CSASTQGEQFF,TGCAGTGCTAGTACACAGGGCGAGCAGTTCTTC
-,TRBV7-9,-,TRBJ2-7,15,CASSPRASGGYEQYF,TGTGCCAGCAGCCCCAGAGCGAGCGGAGGCTACGAGCAGTACTTC
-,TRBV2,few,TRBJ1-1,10,CASAAVEAFF,TGTGCCAGCGCGGCCGTTGAAGCTTTCTTT
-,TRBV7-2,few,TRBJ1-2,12,CASSFSRVGYTF,TGTGCCAGCAGCTTCAGCAGGGTTGGCTACACCTTC